Given below is one T cell receptor beta chain in context. The antigen this receptor binds is unknown. Taken from cysteine to phenylalanine, the CDR3 has 14 residues. The DNA is not on file. CDR1 SQVTM and CDR2 ANQGSEA were looked up in the germline V gene. This entry is derived from a study of CXCR3-negative and CXCR3-positive naive CD8 T cells (dated by TCRdb to between 2019 and 2020). Background on the whole study: In total, 130 million to 150 million TRB reads were obtained, which works out to roughly 1.5 +/- 0.3 million reads per library. Diversity and physicochemical repertoire analyses were performed on about a dozen donors pooled from two independent experiments. For the TRBV-TRBJ cluster analysis, the naive subsets came from 5 donors, while the memory cells came from 3 donors. Results the study describes overall, beyond this receptor: Because CXCR3 expression was partially decreased after cryopreservation, freshly isolated PBMCs were used for most assays. Both naive subsets had comparably high repertoire diversity, while memory CD8+ T cells had much lower repertoire diversity. TRBV-TRBJ usage was similar between naive CXCR3-negative and CXCR3-positive cells from the same donor, while memory cells showed distinct patterns. Surface CD5, linked to self-reactivity in mice, was comparable between naive subsets; TCR interaction strength was therefore also inferred from TRB CDR3 physicochemical properties. TRB CDR3s from CXCR3-positive naive cells showed higher hydrophobicity (lower Kidera factor 4), lower energy, and higher strength and volume indices than CXCR3-negative naive cells.

The sequencer listed for this sample is NextSeq 550. The Human TCR Profiling Kit (MiLaboratory) was used to make UMI-labeled 5' RACE TRB cDNA libraries. cDNA synthesis used the entire amount of extracted RNA, and PCR amplification then used the entire amount of cDNA produced. Libraries were prepared in parallel with an identical number of PCR cycles. As for the original processing: About 48,000 +/- 9,800 unique UMI-labeled TRB cDNA molecules per library were extracted with MIGEC and MiXCR, with at least two reads per UMI required. On average, around 40,000 +/- 10,000 functional in-frame TRB CDR3 nucleotide clonotypes lacking stop codons were found per library. Diversity metrics, including normalized Shannon-Wiener and Chao1, were computed in VDJtools after downsampling to 5000 UMI-labeled TRB molecules per sample. VDJtools computed clonotype-size-weighted physicochemical properties of the central five CDR3 residues: interaction energy, strength, volume and Kidera factor 4. TCRdb reprocessed the reads and lists each CDR3 protein sequence as a single entry, with no DNA. The V and J calls were determined by TCRdb, not by the authors. The table of this sample itemizes some 60,000 distinct CDR3 sequences. The leading ten clones occupy around 0.5% of the sample.

Each CD8+ T cell subset was flow-sorted in triplicate, and 300,000 cells per subset were placed directly into RLT lysis buffer. To keep memory contaminants out, a stringent definition of naive CD8+ T cells was applied: CD45RO-CCR7+CD27+CD95-. Peripheral blood mononuclear cells were isolated from buffy coats by standard density gradient centrifugation. A FACSAria III was used to flow-sort naive CXCR3-negative and CXCR3-positive CD8+ T cells. Total RNA was extracted from sorted cells with an RNeasy Mini Kit. This clonotype was obtained from a human donor in good health. Some clones in this sample may be carry-over from other donors' samples. The material sequenced was naive CXCR3+ CD8+ T cells from blood. What the cell subset or site label conveys for this sample: CD45RO-CCR7+CD27+CD95- naive CD8+ T cells expressing CXCR3 (TNR3+). The V and J segments used are TRBV29-1 and TRBJ2-7; the D call of TRBD2 rests on TCRdb alone, since no DNA is present to check it. The CDR3 in this case is CSVVDSRATYEQYF.